These T cell receptor beta chains were read from a single sample in a study of blood T cell repertoires in COVID-19. TCRdb's table, derived via immunoSEQ multiplex PCR, lists solely in-frame clones and lacks some. The table records about 180,000 clones, about 78% of them present only once. The sequencing input was PBMCs or T cells enriched from blood (not recorded which). These receptors came from a woman aged 45-60 years who had recovered from COVID-19. Each CDR3 is given with its conserved first and last residue. A D gene is named only where the DNA matches it firmly. Where a row states a size, it is once, few, many or the class of an expanded clone; other rows omit it.

d_call,j_call,v_call,clone_size,cdr3_aa,cdr3_nt
TRBD1,TRBJ2-7,TRBV5-4,-,CASSPRPGQGYEQYF,TGTGCCAGCAGCCCGCGCCCGGGACAGGGCTACGAGCAGTACTTC
TRBD1,TRBJ1-2,TRBV25-1,-,CASSEGTAWRSGYTF,TGTGCCAGCAGTGAAGGGACAGCCTGGAGGTCTGGCTACACCTTC
TRBD2,TRBJ2-2,TRBV4-2,-,CASSQGLAGGSGELFF,TGTGCCAGCAGCCAAGGGCTAGCGGGAGGATCCGGGGAGCTGTTTTTT
TRBD1,TRBJ2-3,TRBV5-6,-,CASSWGQGTSTDTQYF,TGTGCCAGCAGCTGGGGACAGGGAACTAGCACAGATACGCAGTATTTT
-,TRBJ1-3,TRBV18,once,CASSTNRDYSGNTIYF,TGTGCCAGCTCAACCAACAGGGATTACTCTGGAAACACCATATATTTT
-,TRBJ1-2,TRBV28,once,CASRLYRENYGYTF,TGTGCCAGCAGACTCTACAGGGAGAACTATGGCTACACCTTC
TRBD2,TRBJ2-1,TRBV9,many,CASSVKGTSLFF,TGTGCCAGCAGCGTAAAAGGGACTAGCCTGTTCTTC
TRBD2,TRBJ2-7,TRBV3-1/TRBV3-2,-,CASSQVGSSGSYEQYF,TGTGCCAGCAGCCAAGTAGGGTCTAGCGGGAGTTACGAGCAGTACTTC
-,TRBJ2-3,TRBV9,-,CASSGARADTQYF,TGTGCCAGCAGCGGGGCGCGGGCCGATACGCAGTATTTT
TRBD2,TRBJ2-7,TRBV7-2,-,CASSLWAGGNEQYF,TGTGCCAGCAGCTTATGGGCGGGGGGCAACGAGCAGTACTTC
-,TRBJ1-1,TRBV7-2,-,CASSLYTEAFF,TGTGCCAGCAGTCTCTACACTGAAGCTTTCTTT
-,TRBJ2-3,TRBV7-8,-,CASSLGLSASDTQYF,TGTGCCAGCAGCTTGGGACTGTCCGCGTCAGATACGCAGTATTTT
TRBD2,TRBJ2-1,TRBV5-1,few,CASSLSSGSSNEQFF,TGCGCCAGCAGCTTGAGTAGCGGGAGTTCCAATGAGCAGTTCTTC
TRBD2,TRBJ2-7,TRBV7-2,-,CASRPYLAGAGEQYF,TGTGCCAGCAGGCCCTACCTAGCGGGAGCGGGGGAGCAGTACTTC